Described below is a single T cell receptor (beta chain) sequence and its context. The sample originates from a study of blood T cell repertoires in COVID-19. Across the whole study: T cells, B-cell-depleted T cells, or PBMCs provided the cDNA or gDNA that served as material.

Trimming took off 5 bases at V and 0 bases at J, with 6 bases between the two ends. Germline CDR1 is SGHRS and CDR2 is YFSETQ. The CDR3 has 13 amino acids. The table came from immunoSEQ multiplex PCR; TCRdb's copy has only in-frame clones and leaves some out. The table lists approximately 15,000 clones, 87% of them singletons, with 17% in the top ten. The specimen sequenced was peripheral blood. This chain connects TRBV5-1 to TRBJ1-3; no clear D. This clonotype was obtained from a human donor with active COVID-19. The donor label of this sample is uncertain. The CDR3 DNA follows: TGCGCCAGCAGGGAGAGCTCTGGAAACACCATATATTTT. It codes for CASRESSGNTIYF. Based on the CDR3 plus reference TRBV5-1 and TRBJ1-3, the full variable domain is KAGVTQTPRYLIKTRGQQVTLSCSPISGHRSVSWYQQTPGQGLQFLFEYFSETQRNKGNFPGRFSGRQFSNSRSEMNVSTLELGDSALYLCASRESSGNTIYFGEGSWLTVV.